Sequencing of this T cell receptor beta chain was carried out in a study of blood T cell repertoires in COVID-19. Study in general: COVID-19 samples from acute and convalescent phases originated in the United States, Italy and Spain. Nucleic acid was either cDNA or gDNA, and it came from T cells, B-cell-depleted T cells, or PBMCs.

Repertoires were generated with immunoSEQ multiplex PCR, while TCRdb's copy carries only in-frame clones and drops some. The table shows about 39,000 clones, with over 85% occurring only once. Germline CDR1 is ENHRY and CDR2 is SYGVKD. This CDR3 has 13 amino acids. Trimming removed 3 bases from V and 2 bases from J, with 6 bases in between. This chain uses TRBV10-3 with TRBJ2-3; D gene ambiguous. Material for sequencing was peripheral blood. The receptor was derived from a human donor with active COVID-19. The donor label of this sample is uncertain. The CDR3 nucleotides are TGTGCCATCAGTGACCCAAACACAGATACGCAGTATTTT. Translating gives CAISDPNTDTQYF.